This T cell receptor (beta chain) comes out of a study of cytomegalovirus exposure and HLA in healthy donors. V dropped 4 bases and J dropped 8 bases, with 21 bases sitting between them. This CDR3 contains 16 residues. The germline CDR1 and CDR2 sequences are SGHDN and FVKESK. This clone was seen more than once but under ten times. 13 Jbeta primers and 60 Vbeta primers were used for the PCR. Using immunoSEQ multiplex PCR, the repertoire was profiled, and TCRdb retains in-frame clones only, with some absent. The sample carries under 110,000 clones, roughly 71% recorded once. Sequences were obtained from PBMCs. This receptor was taken from a man aged 50-60 years in good health and CMV-seronegative. The chain is built from TRBV14 and TRBJ2-1, with TRBD1 as a possible D gene (6 bases). This CDR3 reads CASSRRQDTSRHEQFF. CDR3 DNA sequence: TGTGCCAGCAGCCGCCGACAGGACACGTCCCGTCATGAGCAGTTCTTC. The variable domain in full, with the rest retrieved from reference TRBV14 and TRBJ2-1, is EAGVTQFPSHSVIEKGQTVTLRCDPISGHDNLYWYRRVMGKEIKFLLHFVKESKQDESGMPNNRFLAERTGGTYSTLKVQPAELEDSGVYFCASSRRQDTSRHEQFFGPGTRLTVL.